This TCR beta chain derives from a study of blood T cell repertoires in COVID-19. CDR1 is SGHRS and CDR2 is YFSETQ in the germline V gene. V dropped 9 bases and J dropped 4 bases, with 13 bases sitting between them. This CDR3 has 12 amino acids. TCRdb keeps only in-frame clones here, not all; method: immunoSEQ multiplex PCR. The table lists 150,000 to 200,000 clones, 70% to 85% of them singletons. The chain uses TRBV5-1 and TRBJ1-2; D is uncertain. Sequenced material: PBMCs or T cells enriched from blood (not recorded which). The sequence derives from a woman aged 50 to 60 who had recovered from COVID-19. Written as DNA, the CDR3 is TGCGCCACCAGAGAAACTGGCTATGGCTACACCTTC. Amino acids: CATRETGYGYTF.